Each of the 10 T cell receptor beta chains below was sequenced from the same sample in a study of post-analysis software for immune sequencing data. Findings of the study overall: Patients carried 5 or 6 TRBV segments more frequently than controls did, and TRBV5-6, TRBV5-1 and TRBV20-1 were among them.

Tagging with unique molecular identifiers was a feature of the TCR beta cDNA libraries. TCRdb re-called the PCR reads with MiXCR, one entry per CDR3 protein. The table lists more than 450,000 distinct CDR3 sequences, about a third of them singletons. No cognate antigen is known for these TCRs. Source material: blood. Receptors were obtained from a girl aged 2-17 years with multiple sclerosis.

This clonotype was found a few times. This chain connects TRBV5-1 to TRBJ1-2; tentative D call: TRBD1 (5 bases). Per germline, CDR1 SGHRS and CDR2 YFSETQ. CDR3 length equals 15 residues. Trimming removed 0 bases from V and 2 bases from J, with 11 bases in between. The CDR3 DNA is TGCGCCAGCAGCTTGGCCCGGGGACGAAACTATGGCTACACCTTC. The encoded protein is CASSLARGRNYGYTF.

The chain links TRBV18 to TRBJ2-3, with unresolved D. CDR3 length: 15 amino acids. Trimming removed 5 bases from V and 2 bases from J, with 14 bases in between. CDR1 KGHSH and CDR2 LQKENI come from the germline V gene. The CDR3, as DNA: TGTGCCAGCTCAGGACGGCAGCTCTCCACAGATACGCAGTATTTT. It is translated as CASSGRQLSTDTQYF.

The CDR3 reads CAISKEIYEQYF. CDR3 nucleotides: TGTGCCATCAGTAAGGAGATCTACGAGCAGTACTTC. The chain has TRBV10-3 and TRBJ2-7; D is undetermined. The CDR3 covers 12 residues. V lost 5 bases, J lost 3 bases, and 8 bases lay in between. Looked up from germline, CDR1 is ENHRY and CDR2 is SYGVKD.

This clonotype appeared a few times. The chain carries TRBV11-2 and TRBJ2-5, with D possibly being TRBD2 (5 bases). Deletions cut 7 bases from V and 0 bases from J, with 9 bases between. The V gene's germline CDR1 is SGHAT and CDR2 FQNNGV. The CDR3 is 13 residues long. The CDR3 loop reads CASNRLHQETQYF. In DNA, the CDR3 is TGTGCCAGCAACAGACTACACCAAGAGACCCAGTACTTC.

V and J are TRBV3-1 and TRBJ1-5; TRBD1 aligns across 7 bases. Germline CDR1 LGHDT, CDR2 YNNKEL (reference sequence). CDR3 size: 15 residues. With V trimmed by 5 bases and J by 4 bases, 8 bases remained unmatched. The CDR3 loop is CASSRGPTTNQPQHF. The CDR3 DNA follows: TGTGCCAGCAGCAGGGGGCCCACTACTAATCAGCCCCAGCATTTT.

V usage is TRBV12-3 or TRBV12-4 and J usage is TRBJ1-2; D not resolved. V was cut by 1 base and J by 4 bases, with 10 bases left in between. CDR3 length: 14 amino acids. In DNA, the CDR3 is TGTGCCAGCAGTTTAGTTGGAGGGCTCTATGGCTACACCTTC. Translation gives CASSLVGGLYGYTF.

The CDR3 sequence is CSVAQGVGDGQFF. DNA for the CDR3: TGCAGCGTTGCGCAGGGGGTTGGGGATGGGCAGTTCTTC. The chain employs TRBV29-1 and TRBJ2-1; 7 nucleotides line up with TRBD1. This CDR3 has 13 residues. Germline assignment: CDR1 SQVTM and CDR2 ANQGSEA. V was clipped by 4 bases and J by 12 bases; unmatched bases: 12.

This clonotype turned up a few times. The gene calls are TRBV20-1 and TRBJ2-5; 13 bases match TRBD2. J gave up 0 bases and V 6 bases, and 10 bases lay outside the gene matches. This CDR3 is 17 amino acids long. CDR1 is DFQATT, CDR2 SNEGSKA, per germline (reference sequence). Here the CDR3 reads CSATGTSGEMYQETQYF. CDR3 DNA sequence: TGCAGTGCGACAGGGACTAGCGGGGAAATGTACCAAGAGACCCAGTACTTC.

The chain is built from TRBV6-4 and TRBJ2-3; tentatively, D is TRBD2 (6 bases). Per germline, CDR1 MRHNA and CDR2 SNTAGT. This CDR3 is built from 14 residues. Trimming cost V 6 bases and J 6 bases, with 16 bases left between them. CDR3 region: CASSVLWGDDTQYF. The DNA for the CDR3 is TGTGCCAGCAGCGTCCTTTGGGGGGACGATACGCAGTATTTT.

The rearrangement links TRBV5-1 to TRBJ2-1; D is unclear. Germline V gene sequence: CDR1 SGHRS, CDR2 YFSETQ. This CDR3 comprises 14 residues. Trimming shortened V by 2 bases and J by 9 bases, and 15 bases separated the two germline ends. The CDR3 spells CASSFYDGPIEQFF. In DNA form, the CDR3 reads TGCGCCAGCAGCTTTTATGATGGCCCGATTGAGCAGTTCTTC.